This T cell receptor (beta chain) was captured by sequencing in a study of blood T cell repertoires in COVID-19. Study context: Collection of acute and convalescent COVID-19 samples took place in the United States, Italy and Spain. In each case, the material was cDNA or gDNA derived from T cells, B-cell-depleted T cells, or PBMCs.

The J segment lost 6 bases and the V segment lost 5 bases, leaving 16 bases of the junction unmatched. The germline gives CDR1 MNHEY, CDR2 SVGEGT. The CDR3 loop spans 19 amino acids. Per the authors' pipeline: Researchers report that nucleated cell counts were estimated from reference gene primer amplification. The data were produced by immunoSEQ multiplex PCR, yet TCRdb's version contains in-frame clones alone and is incomplete. Clone size and V and J calls were adopted from that table, with D and trimming inferred from the DNA. This table holds about 48,000 clones, approximately 90% found once. Sample: peripheral blood. The clonotype was recovered from a man in his 70s with acute or convalescent COVID-19. The V gene is TRBV6-2 or TRBV6-3, the J gene TRBJ2-2; 12 bases map to TRBD2. This CDR3 reads CASSTRLAGVSPVAGELFF. CDR3 nucleotide sequence: TGTGCCAGCAGTACCCGACTAGCGGGGGTCTCCCCTGTCGCCGGGGAGCTGTTTTTT.